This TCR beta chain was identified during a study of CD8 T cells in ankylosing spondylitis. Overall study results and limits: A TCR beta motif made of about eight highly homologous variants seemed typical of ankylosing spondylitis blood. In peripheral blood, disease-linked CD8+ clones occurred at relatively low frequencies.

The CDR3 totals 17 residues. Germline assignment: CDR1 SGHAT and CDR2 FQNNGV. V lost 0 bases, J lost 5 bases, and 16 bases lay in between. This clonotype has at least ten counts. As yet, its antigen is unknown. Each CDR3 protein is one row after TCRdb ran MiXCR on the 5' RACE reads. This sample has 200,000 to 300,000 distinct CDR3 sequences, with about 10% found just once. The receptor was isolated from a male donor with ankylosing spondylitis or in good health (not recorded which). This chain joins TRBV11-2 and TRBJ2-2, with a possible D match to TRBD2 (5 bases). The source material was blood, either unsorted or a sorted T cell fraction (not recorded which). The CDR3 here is CASSLDLVASLTGELFF. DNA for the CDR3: TGTGCCAGCAGCTTAGATTTGGTAGCGTCGTTAACCGGGGAGCTGTTTTTT.